The 6 T cell receptor beta chains below come from one sample, sequenced in a study of T cells in Graves' hyperthyroidism and ophthalmopathy. Regions amplified from RNA transcripts were the TCR beta CDR3 regions. The HTBI primer set was used in a first-round RT-PCR of the TCR CDR3. One entry per CDR3 protein, called by TCRdb with MiXCR from the multiplex PCR reads. The sample holds approximately 520,000 distinct CDR3 sequences, around 22% seen once. Sequencing was done on a sample of blood. These receptor sequences come from a woman in her 30s with Graves' ophthalmopathy.

There are many counts of this clonotype. The V call is TRBV5-1, the J call TRBJ2-2; D perhaps matches TRBD2 (6 bases). This CDR3 contains 14 residues. Germline CDR1 SGHRS, CDR2 YFSETQ. V was pared by 4 bases and J by 5 bases, with 12 bases between. DNA for the CDR3: TGCGCCAGCAGCAATACCGGGAGTACCGGGGAGCTGTTTTTT. This translates into CASSNTGSTGELFF.

This clonotype was counted ten times or more. This chain uses TRBV20-1 with TRBJ1-2, with 8 bases that match TRBD1. CDR3 size: 12 residues. Germline CDR1 DFQATT, CDR2 SNEGSKA (reference sequence). Trimming cost V 4 bases and J 6 bases; bases outside gene matches: 4. In DNA, the CDR3 is TGCAGTGCTAACGACAGGGGTAATGGCTACACCTTC. This sequence encodes CSANDRGNGYTF.

In its sample, this clonotype was seen once. The chain uses TRBV29-1 and TRBJ1-1; D is unclear. The CDR3 sequence is 13 residues long. V gave up 4 bases and J gave up 0 bases, with 9 bases separating them. CDR1 and CDR2 (germline): SQVTM, ANQGSEA. The CDR3 DNA follows: TGCAGCGTTGGGCAGTCCATGAACACTGAAGCTTTCTTT. It translates to CSVGQSMNTEAFF.

The chain combines TRBV4-1 with TRBJ2-7; 7 bases are a match to TRBD1. With V trimmed by 4 bases and J by 0 bases, 12 bases remained unmatched. Germline V CDR1 and CDR2: MGHRA, YSYEKL. CDR3 length: 17 amino acids. CDR3 coding DNA: TGCGCCAGCAGCCCCTGGAGTCTTCGGGACAGCTCCTACGAGCAGTACTTC. Translating it yields CASSPWSLRDSSYEQYF.

This clonotype was seen repeatedly, ten times or more. V and J are TRBV6-2 or TRBV6-3 and TRBJ2-7; 10 bases fit TRBD2. The junction had 7 bases not matched to a gene; V was cut back by 4 bases and J by 7 bases. The CDR3 loop spans 14 amino acids. CDR1 is MNHEY, CDR2 SVGEGT, per germline. CDR3 residues: CASSSGLAVLEQYF. The CDR3 DNA reads TGTGCCAGCAGTTCCGGACTAGCGGTTCTTGAGCAGTACTTC.

V and J are TRBV28 and TRBJ2-5, with 8 bases matching TRBD2. Germline CDR1 MDHEN, CDR2 SYDVKM. The length of the CDR3 is 14 residues. V lost 6 bases and J lost 5; bases outside the gene matches: 8. CDR3 sequence reads: CASSSRRGDETQYF. The DNA for the CDR3 is TGTGCCAGCAGCTCCCGGCGGGGGGATGAGACCCAGTACTTC.